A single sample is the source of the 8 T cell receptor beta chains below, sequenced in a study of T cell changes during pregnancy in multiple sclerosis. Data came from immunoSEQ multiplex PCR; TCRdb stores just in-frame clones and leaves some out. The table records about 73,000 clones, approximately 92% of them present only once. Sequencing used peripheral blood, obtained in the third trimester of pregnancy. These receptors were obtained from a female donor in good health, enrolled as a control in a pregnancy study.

CDR3 residues: CASSQDAGDKGETQYF. DNA of the CDR3: TGTGCCAGCAGCCAAGATGCGGGGGATAAGGGGGAGACCCAGTACTTC. The chain couples TRBV4-2 to TRBJ2-5; 7 bases are shared with TRBD2. The ends lost 0 bases at V and 5 bases at J; junction bases unmatched: 9. The CDR3 runs 16 residues. The germline CDR1 and CDR2 sequences are LGHNA and YNFKEQ.

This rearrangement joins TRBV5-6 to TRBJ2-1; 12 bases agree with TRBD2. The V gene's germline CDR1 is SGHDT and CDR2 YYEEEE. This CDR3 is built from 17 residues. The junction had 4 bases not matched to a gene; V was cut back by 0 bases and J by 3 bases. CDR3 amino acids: CASSLGWTSGNYNEQFF. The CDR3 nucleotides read TGTGCCAGCAGCTTGGGTTGGACTAGCGGGAACTACAATGAGCAGTTCTTC.

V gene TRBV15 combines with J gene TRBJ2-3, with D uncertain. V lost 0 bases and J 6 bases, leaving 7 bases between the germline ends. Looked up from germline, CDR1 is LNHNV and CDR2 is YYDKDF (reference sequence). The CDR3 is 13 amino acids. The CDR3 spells CATSRDQLDTQYF. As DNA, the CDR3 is TGTGCCACCAGCAGAGACCAGTTGGATACGCAGTATTTT.

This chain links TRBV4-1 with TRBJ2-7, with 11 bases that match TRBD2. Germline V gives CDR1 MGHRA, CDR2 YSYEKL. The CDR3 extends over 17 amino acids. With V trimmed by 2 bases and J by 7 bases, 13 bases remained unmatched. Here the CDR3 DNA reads TGCGCCAGCAGCCAAACTAGCGGGAGCCGTCGGGGGGGTGAGCAGTACTTC. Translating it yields CASSQTSGSRRGGEQYF.

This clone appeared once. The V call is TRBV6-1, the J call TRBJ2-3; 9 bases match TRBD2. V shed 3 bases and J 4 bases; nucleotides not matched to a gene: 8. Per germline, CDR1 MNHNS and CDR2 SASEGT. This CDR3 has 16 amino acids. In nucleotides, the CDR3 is TGTGCCAGCAGTGATCGGCTAGCGGGATTGCCAGATACGCAGTATTTT. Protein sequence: CASSDRLAGLPDTQYF.

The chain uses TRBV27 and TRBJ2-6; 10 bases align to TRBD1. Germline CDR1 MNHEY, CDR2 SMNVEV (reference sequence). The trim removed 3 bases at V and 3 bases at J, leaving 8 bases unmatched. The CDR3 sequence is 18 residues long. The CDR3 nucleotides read TGTGCCAGCAGTTTCTCGACAGGGGGCGTTTTTGGGGCCAACGTCCTGACTTTC. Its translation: CASSFSTGGVFGANVLTF.

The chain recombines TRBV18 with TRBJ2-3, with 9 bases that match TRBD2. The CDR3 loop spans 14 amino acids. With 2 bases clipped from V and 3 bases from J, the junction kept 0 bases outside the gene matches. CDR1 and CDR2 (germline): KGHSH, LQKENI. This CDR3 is CASSPAGGTDTQYF. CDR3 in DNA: TGTGCCAGCTCACCAGCGGGAGGGACAGATACGCAGTATTTT.

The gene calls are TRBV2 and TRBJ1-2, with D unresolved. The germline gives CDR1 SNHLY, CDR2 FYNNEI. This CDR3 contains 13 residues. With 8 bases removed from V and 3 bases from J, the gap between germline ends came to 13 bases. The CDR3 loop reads CASSYAEDYGYTF. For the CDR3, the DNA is TGTGCCAGCTCATACGCAGAAGACTATGGCTACACCTTC. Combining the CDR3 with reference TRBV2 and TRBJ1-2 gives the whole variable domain EPEVTQTPSHQVTQMGQEVILRCVPISNHLYFYWYRQILGQKVEFLVSFYNNEISEKSEIFDDQFSVERPDGSNFTLKIRSTKLEDSAMYFCASSYAEDYGYTFGSGTRLTVV.